A single sample gave rise to the 32 T cell receptor beta chains below, sequenced in a study of T cell responses to AZD1222 COVID-19 vaccine. The repertoire was sequenced with immunoSEQ multiplex PCR; TCRdb's copy has only in-frame clones and lacks some. The sample yields 150,000 or so clones, about 91% seen once. This specimen consisted of peripheral blood, obtained 28 days after the second AZD1222 dose. These receptors were taken from an adult who received the AZD1222 COVID-19 vaccine.

The chain has TRBV6-4 and TRBJ1-2, with 7 positions matching TRBD1. The CDR3 spans 15 residues. Germline V gene sequence: CDR1 MRHNA, CDR2 SNTAGT. V trimming: 2 bases; J trimming: 3 bases; junction bases outside the gene matches: 6. The chain's CDR3 is CASSDGQVGDYGYTF. DNA for the CDR3: TGTGCCAGCAGTGACGGACAGGTAGGGGACTATGGCTACACCTTC.

V and J are TRBV28 and TRBJ2-7, with 11 bases aligning to TRBD2. V was clipped by 7 bases and J by 3 bases; unmatched bases: 11. CDR1 is MDHEN, CDR2 SYDVKM, per germline. The CDR3 runs 16 residues. The CDR3 DNA is TGTGCCAGCACTGTCGGGCTAGCGGGAGGAGGCTACGAGCAGTACTTC. This codes for CASTVGLAGGGYEQYF.

The V and J genes are TRBV13 and TRBJ2-3; 10 bases are a match to TRBD2. The CDR3 consists of 15 residues. The junction had 7 bases not matched to a gene; V was cut back by 5 bases and J by 5 bases. Germline CDR1 is PRHDT and CDR2 is FYEKMQ (reference sequence). The CDR3 loop reads CASSPRIAGGDTQYF. CDR3 sequence (DNA): TGTGCCAGCAGCCCCCGGATAGCGGGAGGAGATACGCAGTATTTT. The whole variable domain, remainder taken from reference TRBV13 and TRBJ2-3, is AAGVIQSPRHLIKEKRETATLKCYPIPRHDTVYWYQQGPGQDPQFLISFYEKMQSDKGSIPDRFSAQQFSDYHSELNMSSLELGDSALYFCASSPRIAGGDTQYFGPGTRLTVL.

The genes are TRBV6-5 and TRBJ2-5; D uncertain. V was shortened by 6 bases and J by 7 bases, with 15 bases between the two germline ends. The CDR3 length is 13 residues. Germline V gene data show CDR1 as MNHEY and CDR2 as SVGAGI. The CDR3 reads CASRTVGWGTQYF. CDR3 nucleotide sequence: TGTGCCAGCAGGACCGTCGGTTGGGGGACCCAGTACTTC.

This clone was detected only a few times. The chain is built from TRBV4-1 and TRBJ2-7; a possible D gene is TRBD2 (5 bases). CDR1 and CDR2 from the germline V gene are MGHRA and YSYEKL. V lost 1 base to trimming and J lost 2 bases, with 18 bases between them. The CDR3 is 17 amino acids. The CDR3 loop is CASSQGWTGLEAYEQYF. The CDR3 nucleotides read TGCGCCAGCAGCCAAGGGTGGACCGGGCTGGAGGCCTACGAGCAGTACTTC.

This clone was observed once. This CDR3 is CASTGGGSGQETQYF. The DNA for the CDR3 is TGTGCCAGCACGGGTGGCGGGAGTGGACAAGAGACCCAGTACTTC. This rearrangement joins TRBV9 to TRBJ2-5; the match to TRBD2 covers 7 bases. The CDR3 runs to 15 residues. The germline gives CDR1 SGDLS, CDR2 YYNGEE. After removal of 6 bases from V and 2 bases from J, the junction contained 10 bases not matched to a gene.

CDR3 nucleotides: TGTGCCAGCAGCTTGTCGACAGGGAGCCTAGCGGCCACCCGTCAGTTCTTC. It specifies CASSLSTGSLAATRQFF. The chain employs TRBV7-9 and TRBJ2-1, with D perhaps matching TRBD1 or TRBD2 (7 bases each). The CDR3 length is 17 residues. Trimming stripped 3 bases from V and 13 bases from J, with 28 bases between. Germline values: CDR1 SEHNR, CDR2 FQNEAQ (reference sequence).

V is TRBV24-1 and J is TRBJ1-5; D possibly corresponds to TRBD1 (6 bases). Per germline, CDR1 KGHDR and CDR2 SFDVKD. The V end was cut by 9 bases, the J end by 9 bases, with 23 bases between. This CDR3 is 15 amino acids long. The CDR3 nucleotides are TGTGCCACCCCTAAGGGCAGGGGCCACCCGGGGCCCCAGCATTTT. Translating it yields CATPKGRGHPGPQHF.

The V call is TRBV5-4, the J call TRBJ2-2; 11 bases match TRBD2. The CDR3 covers 15 residues. V dropped 8 bases and J dropped 3; count of bases not matched to a gene: 6. The germline V gene has CDR1 SGHNT and CDR2 YYREEE (reference sequence). CDR3 loop: CASLAGGSDTGELFF. CDR3 in DNA: TGTGCCAGTTTAGCGGGAGGGTCGGACACCGGGGAGCTGTTTTTT.

The chain employs TRBV7-8 and TRBJ2-7; D gene ambiguous. The CDR3 has 15 residues. Per the germline V gene, CDR1 is SGHVS and CDR2 is FQNEAQ. Trimming pared 1 base from V and 0 bases from J, leaving 10 bases between. The CDR3: CASSLGSAPSYEQYF. Written as DNA, the CDR3 is TGTGCCAGCAGCTTAGGGAGCGCCCCCTCCTACGAGCAGTACTTC.

The gene calls are TRBV11-2 and TRBJ2-5; D remains ambiguous. The V end was cut by 4 bases, the J end by 5 bases, with 14 bases between. Per germline, CDR1 SGHAT and CDR2 FQNNGV. The CDR3 loop spans 14 amino acids. CDR3 DNA: TGTGCCAGCAGCTCCTCCCCCCCGTGGGAGACCCAGTACTTC. Translation gives CASSSSPPWETQYF.

The J gene is TRBJ2-3, the V gene TRBV7-3; D remains ambiguous. Trimming shortened V by 3 bases and J by 1 base, and 8 bases separated the two germline ends. The CDR3 runs to 14 residues. In germline, CDR1 is SGHTA, CDR2 FQGTGA. The CDR3 bases are TGTGCCAGCAGCTTGGGTTTGGGCACAGATACGCAGTATTTT. Its translation is CASSLGLGTDTQYF.

The chain recombines TRBV7-2 with TRBJ1-2, with D uncertain. This CDR3 region has 15 residues. The V gene lost 1 base and the J gene lost 4 bases, with 13 bases spanning the gap. In germline, CDR1 is SGHTA, CDR2 FQGNSA. The CDR3 region is CASSLGGVTVYGYTF. CDR3 nucleotide sequence: TGTGCCAGCAGCTTAGGTGGGGTAACGGTCTATGGCTACACCTTC.

This chain joins TRBV4-1 and TRBJ1-3, with D uncertain. CDR1 is MGHRA and CDR2 is YSYEKL in the germline V gene. The length of the CDR3 is 16 residues. Trimming took 1 base from V and 0 from J, leaving 10 bases between them. The CDR3, as DNA: TGCGCCAGCAGCCAAGGAGGCACGTACTCTGGAAACACCATATATTTT. This encodes CASSQGGTYSGNTIYF.

The chain uses TRBV10-3 and TRBJ1-1, with 7 positions matching TRBD1. Germline V gene sequence: CDR1 ENHRY, CDR2 SYGVKD. The CDR3 loop spans 15 amino acids. With V trimmed by 6 bases and J by 2 bases, 9 bases remained unmatched. CDR3 sequence: CAIRAPTGINTEAFF. For the CDR3, the DNA is TGTGCCATCAGGGCTCCGACAGGGATAAACACTGAAGCTTTCTTT.

The chain joins TRBV14 to TRBJ1-1; D gene ambiguous. Per the germline V gene, CDR1 is SGHDN and CDR2 is FVKESK. V was clipped by 7 bases and J by 0 bases, with 15 bases between them. The CDR3 sequence is 15 residues long. The CDR3 here is CASTPLNSLNTEAFF. CDR3 in DNA: TGTGCCAGCACCCCGCTAAACAGTTTGAACACTGAAGCTTTCTTT.

This clone is a singleton in its sample. The chain carries TRBV30 and TRBJ2-2; 8 bases align to TRBD1. Per the germline V gene, CDR1 is GTSNPN and CDR2 is SVGIG (reference sequence). This CDR3 comprises 14 residues. V shed 3 bases and J 4 bases; nucleotides not matched to a gene: 4. The CDR3 loop is CAWRGDRSTGELFF. CDR3 DNA sequence: TGTGCCTGGAGGGGGGACAGGAGCACCGGGGAGCTGTTTTTT.

The count of this clone is one. This same CDR3 is encoded by further DNA sequences in the sample. The chain carries TRBV11-3 and TRBJ1-1; maybe TRBD1 (5 bases). Germline V CDR1 and CDR2: SGHNT, YENEEA. The V end lost 2 bases, the J end lost 4 bases, and 8 bases lay between the germline ends. The CDR3 covers 13 residues. CDR3 nucleotides: TGTGCCAGCAGCTTAACGGGGGGCACTGAAGCTTTCTTT. It codes for CASSLTGGTEAFF.

This chain connects TRBV19 to TRBJ2-5; TRBD2 matches at 7 bases. The germline CDR1 and CDR2 sequences are LNHDA and SQIVND (reference sequence). The CDR3 is made up of 15 amino acids. Losses at the gene ends were 3 bases for V and 2 bases for J; bases not matched to a gene: 6. The CDR3 DNA reads as TGTGCCAGTAGTATCAGCCCTAGCGGACAAGAGACCCAGTACTTC. Its translation: CASSISPSGQETQYF.

This chain joins TRBV19 and TRBJ1-1; D remains ambiguous. V was shortened by 3 bases and J by 1 base, with 9 bases between the two germline ends. The CDR3 spans 14 residues. Germline-derived CDR1 and CDR2 are LNHDA and SQIVND (reference sequence). In nucleotides, the CDR3 is TGTGCCAGTAGTATTTTGACGGGGAACACTGAAGCTTTCTTT. This sequence encodes CASSILTGNTEAFF.

At least ten counts were recorded for this clone. This sequence joins TRBV18 and TRBJ2-2, with D unclear. This CDR3 has 14 residues. Germline V lookup: CDR1 KGHSH, CDR2 LQKENI. The V end was cut by 0 bases, the J end by 2 bases, with 4 bases between. For the CDR3, the DNA is TGTGCCAGCTCACCACCGTTTAACACCGGGGAGCTGTTTTTT. The encoded protein is CASSPPFNTGELFF.

This chain links TRBV12-3 or TRBV12-4 with TRBJ1-2; D ambiguous. V lost 6 bases to trimming and J lost 4 bases, with 12 bases between them. The CDR3 is 13 amino acids. The CDR3 coding sequence is TGTGCCAGCAGCCCCGCGGAAGGCTATGGCTACACCTTC. Residues: CASSPAEGYGYTF.

The chain is built from TRBV5-4 and TRBJ1-2; unclear D gene. The CDR3 sequence is 13 residues long. Deletions cut 0 bases from V and 2 bases from J, with 5 bases between. Germline CDR1 SGHNT, CDR2 YYREEE (reference sequence). The CDR3 DNA follows: TGTGCCAGCAGCTTGGTGGGGAACTATGGCTACACCTTC. Translation gives CASSLVGNYGYTF.

The chain links TRBV2 to TRBJ1-1; the D is unclear. Germline V gene sequence: CDR1 SNHLY, CDR2 FYNNEI. V lost 7 bases and J lost 1, with 10 bases in between. This CDR3 spans 13 amino acids. The CDR3 nucleotides are TGTGCCAGCACCCCTGTGACGAACACTGAAGCTTTCTTT. Protein: CASTPVTNTEAFF.

V is TRBV7-9 and J is TRBJ1-1, with D unresolved. Trimming pared 1 base from V and 4 bases from J, leaving 10 bases between. This CDR3 comprises 14 residues. Germline CDR1 is SEHNR and CDR2 is FQNEAQ (reference sequence). The CDR3 bases are TGTGCCAGCAGCTTAGGCCGGGTTGGCACTGAAGCTTTCTTT. It specifies CASSLGRVGTEAFF.

A single count supports this clone. The chain uses TRBV6-2 or TRBV6-3 and TRBJ1-5; D gene uncertain. The V end lost 5 bases, the J end lost 5 bases, and 16 bases lay between the germline ends. The CDR3 loop spans 15 amino acids. Germline values: CDR1 MNHEY, CDR2 SVGEGT. In DNA form, the CDR3 reads TGTGCCAGCAGTCCCGGGAGGGAGGGATATCAGCCCCAGCATTTT. Amino acids: CASSPGREGYQPQHF.

This chain connects TRBV2 to TRBJ2-1; D unresolved. The CDR3 covers 13 residues. Trimming cost V 6 bases and J 7 bases, with 13 bases left between them. In germline, CDR1 is SNHLY, CDR2 FYNNEI. The CDR3 sequence is CASRAPVANEQFF. CDR3 DNA sequence: TGTGCCAGCAGGGCCCCCGTCGCTAATGAGCAGTTCTTC.

This chain links TRBV4-3 with TRBJ2-7; D unresolved. The CDR3 covers 13 residues. Between the trimmed V and J ends, which lost 1 base and 5 bases, there was a span of 9 bases. Germline CDR1 is LGHNA and CDR2 is YSLEER. CDR3 loop: CASSQGPGNEQYF. In DNA, the CDR3 is TGCGCCAGCAGCCAAGGCCCGGGCAACGAGCAGTACTTC.

The chain uses TRBV7-9 and TRBJ1-5; no clear D gene. The germline V gene encodes CDR1 SEHNR and CDR2 FQNEAQ (reference sequence). The CDR3 totals 16 residues. V gave up 2 bases and J gave up 4 bases, with 15 bases separating them. CDR3 loop: CASSLSVGSVNQPQHF. CDR3 sequence (DNA): TGTGCCAGCAGCTTAAGTGTAGGGTCCGTAAATCAGCCCCAGCATTTT.

The V call is TRBV7-9, the J call TRBJ1-1, with 10 bases aligning to TRBD1. The CDR3 consists of 16 residues. V trimming: 4 bases; J trimming: 5 bases; junction bases outside the gene matches: 10. Looked up from germline, CDR1 is SEHNR and CDR2 is FQNEAQ (reference sequence). CDR3 coding DNA: TGTGCCAGCAGCTCGACAGGGGGCCCGGAGTGGACTGAAGCTTTCTTT. Protein: CASSSTGGPEWTEAFF.

The chain uses TRBV7-2 and TRBJ1-1, with 7 bases fitting TRBD1. The CDR3 is made up of 13 amino acids. CDR1 and CDR2 (germline): SGHTA, FQGNSA. The CDR3 here is CASRRGLVTEAFF. The CDR3 DNA is TGTGCTTCACGGAGGGGGCTGGTTACTGAAGCTTTCTTT.

The chain employs TRBV6-2 or TRBV6-3 and TRBJ1-1, with 8 bases that match TRBD1. The CDR3 is 15 residues long. CDR1 and CDR2 from the germline V gene are MNHEY and SVGEGT. Trimming cost V 1 base and J 1 base; bases outside gene matches: 2. In DNA form, the CDR3 reads TGTGCCAGCAGTTACTTGGGACAGGAGAACACTGAAGCTTTCTTT. This translates into CASSYLGQENTEAFF.